The T cell receptor (beta chain) under discussion was sequenced for a study of blood T cell repertoires in COVID-19. Study-level information: Sites across the United States, Italy and Spain contributed samples from acute and convalescent COVID-19. T cells, B-cell-depleted T cells, or PBMCs supplied cDNA or gDNA.

As originally analysed: The authors estimated nucleated cell counts from reference gene primer amplification. Profiled with immunoSEQ multiplex PCR; TCRdb holds only in-frame clones, not every one. V, J and clone size reflect that table, while D and trimming were determined from the DNA. Among 150,000 to 200,000 clones listed, 84% were seen once. This CDR3 comprises 18 residues. The V gene's germline CDR1 is MGHRA and CDR2 YSYEKL. The V end lost 2 bases, the J end lost 1 base, and 18 bases lay between the germline ends. Sample: peripheral blood. This TCR was sampled from a man between 65 and 80 years old with active or convalescent COVID-19. This rearrangement joins TRBV4-1 to TRBJ2-1, with D perhaps matching TRBD2 (6 bases). Here the CDR3 reads CASSQPGLARGSYNEQFF. The CDR3 DNA sequence: TGCGCCAGCAGCCAACCTGGACTTGCCCGGGGGTCCTACAATGAGCAGTTCTTC.